This TCR beta chain was captured in a study of cytomegalovirus exposure and HLA in healthy donors. Germline V gives CDR1 MNHNS, CDR2 SASEGT. Trimming removed 0 bases from V and 0 bases from J, with 5 bases in between. The CDR3 totals 14 residues. This clone has more than one count but fewer than ten. The PCR ran on 60 Vbeta and 13 Jbeta primers. Sequencing used immunoSEQ multiplex PCR; TCRdb keeps in-frame clones, though not all of them. The data hold around 200,000 clones, with roughly three quarters observed a single time. Sequences were obtained from PBMCs. The chain uses TRBV6-1 and TRBJ1-2, with a tentative D call TRBD1 (5 bases). The sequence was obtained from a man between 45 and 60 years old in good health and CMV-seronegative. CDR3 coding DNA: TGTGCCAGCAGTGAAGCAGGGGCTAACTATGGCTACACCTTC. Protein product: CASSEAGANYGYTF.